One T cell receptor beta chain is described in this entry. Its target is not known. This specimen comes from a study of OX40 agonist ivuxolimab in advanced cancers. Blood draws occurred at baseline, cycle 4 day 1, and cycle 7 day 1. Study-wide points: With doses of 0.1 to 3.0 mg/kg, CD4+ and CD8+ blood T cells had undergone clonal expansion by week 6.

Profiled with immunoSEQ multiplex PCR; TCRdb holds only in-frame clones, not every one. This repertoire shows around 70,000 clones, 85% found once; its top ten account for approximately 4.3%. V dropped 8 bases and J dropped 4 bases, with 10 bases sitting between them. The germline V gene has CDR1 SGHRS and CDR2 YFSETQ. The CDR3 sequence is 12 residues long. The genes are TRBV5-1 and TRBJ2-1; weak D call: TRBD2 (5 bases). The sample here was CD4+ or CD8+ T cells sorted from blood, taken in a trial of the OX40 agonist ivuxolimab. The origin of this receptor is an adult with an advanced solid tumor such as melanoma, head and neck, liver or kidney cancer. CDR3 residues: CARRLQYNEQFF. DNA for the CDR3: TGCGCCAGGAGACTACAATACAATGAGCAGTTCTTC.